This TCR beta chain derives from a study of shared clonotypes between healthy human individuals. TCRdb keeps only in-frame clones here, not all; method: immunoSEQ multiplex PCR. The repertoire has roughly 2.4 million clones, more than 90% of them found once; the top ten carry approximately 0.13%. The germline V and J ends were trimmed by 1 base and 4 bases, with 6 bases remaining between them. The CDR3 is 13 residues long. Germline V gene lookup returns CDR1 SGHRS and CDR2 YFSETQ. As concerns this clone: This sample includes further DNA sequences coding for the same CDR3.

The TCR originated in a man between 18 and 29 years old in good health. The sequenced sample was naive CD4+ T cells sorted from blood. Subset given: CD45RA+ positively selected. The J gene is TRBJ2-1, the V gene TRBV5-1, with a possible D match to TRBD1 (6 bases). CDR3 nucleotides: TGCGCCAGCAGCTTGCAGGGGTACAATGAGCAGTTCTTC. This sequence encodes CASSLQGYNEQFF.